This is a list of T cell receptor beta chains from one sample in a study of T cell responses to AZD1222 COVID-19 vaccine. TCRdb's table, derived via immunoSEQ multiplex PCR, lists solely in-frame clones and lacks some. Altogether 80,000 or so clones are present, approximately 83% being singletons, with the ten largest covering about 10%. Sample: peripheral blood, taken 28 days after the second AZD1222 dose. These receptors came from an adult who received the AZD1222 COVID-19 vaccine. The CDR3 runs from the conserved cysteine through the conserved F or W. The D gene is left open where the match is weak. Only some rows state a clone size, as once, few, many or a class for expanded clones.

CDR3 DNA	CDR3 protein	D gene	V gene	clone size	J gene
TGCAGTGCTAGTCTGTCAGGGGACCTTGAAGCTTTCTTT	CSASLSGDLEAFF	-	TRBV20-1	few	TRBJ1-1
TGTGCGGGAGCAGGTGATAATTCACCCCTCCACTTT	CAGAGDNSPLHF	-	TRBV6-5	-	TRBJ1-6
TGTGCCAGCAGCTTCGGGACAACCGGGACTGAAGCTTTCTTT	CASSFGTTGTEAFF	-	TRBV5-4	-	TRBJ1-1
TGTGCCAGCGGAAGGTTGACCTACGAGCAGTACTTC	CASGRLTYEQYF	-	TRBV6-1	few	TRBJ2-7
TGTGCCAGCAGTTCCGGGACAGAAGCTTTCTTT	CASSSGTEAFF	-	TRBV12-3/TRBV12-4	-	TRBJ1-1
TGCGCCAGCAGGCCCAGAGCGGGGGAGTTCTACAATGAGCAGTTCTTC	CASRPRAGEFYNEQFF	TRBD2	TRBV5-1	-	TRBJ2-1
TGCAGCTCCGGGTCCGGGGTCGGGACTGAAGCTTTCTTT	CSSGSGVGTEAFF	-	TRBV29-1	-	TRBJ1-1
TGTGCCAGCTCACCGGGCGTCCAACAAGAGACCCAGTACTTC	CASSPGVQQETQYF	-	TRBV18	-	TRBJ2-5
TGTGCCAGCAGCTTAGGGGGCACAGATACGCAGTATTTT	CASSLGGTDTQYF	-	TRBV11-1	-	TRBJ2-3
TGTGCCAGCAGCTCGCTCCTCCGGGACACCCCGCAAGAGACCCAGTACTTC	CASSSLLRDTPQETQYF	-	TRBV7-9	-	TRBJ2-5
TGTGCCGGACTGGGGGTATCGGTCGGGGAGCTGTTTTTT	CAGLGVSVGELFF	-	TRBV12-3/TRBV12-4	-	TRBJ2-2
TGTGCCAGCAGCCGGACTAGCGGGGGGGCTGCGAACACCGGGGAGCTGTTTTTT	CASSRTSGGAANTGELFF	TRBD2	TRBV3-1/TRBV3-2	once	TRBJ2-2
TGTGCCACCACGGGGAGGTATGAGCAGTTCTTC	CATTGRYEQFF	-	TRBV28	-	TRBJ2-1
TGTGCCAGCAGTGACAGGGGCCTGGGAGCTTTCTTT	CASSDRGLGAFF	-	TRBV6-1	few	TRBJ1-1
TGTGCCAGCAGCTTAAACAGGGGCTTTGAAAAACTGTTTTTT	CASSLNRGFEKLFF	TRBD1	TRBV7-9	few	TRBJ1-4
TGTGCCAGCAGTTTGGACAGGCCCATGAACACTGAAGCTTTCTTT	CASSLDRPMNTEAFF	TRBD1	TRBV6-5	-	TRBJ1-1
TGTGCCGGCACCTGGACAGTGAACACTGAAGCTTTCTTT	CAGTWTVNTEAFF	-	TRBV6-5	-	TRBJ1-1
TGTGCCAGTAGTATATTCAGCAGCTCTGGAAACACCATATATTTT	CASSIFSSSGNTIYF	-	TRBV19	-	TRBJ1-3
TGTGCCAGCAGTGAAACCGGGACAGCCGTAGCGCAGTACTTC	CASSETGTAVAQYF	TRBD1	TRBV2	-	TRBJ2-7
TGTGCCAGCACCAAAGGGGGGCTAGGTGGGTACGAGCAGTACTTC	CASTKGGLGGYEQYF	-	TRBV6-5	-	TRBJ2-7
TGTGCCAGCAGCGTCCAGGGGGCGAGCTACACCTTC	CASSVQGASYTF	TRBD1	TRBV11-1	-	TRBJ1-2
TGCGCCAGCAGCTCGGACGGGAAGAATTCACCCCTCCACTTT	CASSSDGKNSPLHF	-	TRBV5-1	-	TRBJ1-6
TGTGCCAGCAGCCCAATCTTGGACAGCGTCGGCGCAGATACGCAGTATTTT	CASSPILDSVGADTQYF	-	TRBV5-6	-	TRBJ2-3
TGTGCCAGTAGTATAGCCCCGGGCCGAAGCTCCTACGAGCAGTACTTC	CASSIAPGRSSYEQYF	-	TRBV19	-	TRBJ2-7
TGTGCCAGCAGCTTGGGTGGGAAGGCAACTAACTATGGCTACACCTTC	CASSLGGKATNYGYTF	-	TRBV5-4	-	TRBJ1-2
TGTGCCACCCACCGGGACAGGCAAGAGACCCAGTACTTC	CATHRDRQETQYF	TRBD1	TRBV2	-	TRBJ2-5
TGTGCCAGTAGTTCGGGAGGGGTCTTAGCCAAAAACATTCAGTACTTC	CASSSGGVLAKNIQYF	TRBD2	TRBV19	-	TRBJ2-4